The 8 T cell receptor beta chains below come from one sample, sequenced in a study of blood T cells in healthy people across ages. Sample-barcoded 5' priming and a J-beta primer mix drove a second PCR of about 6 to 12 cycles. One entry per CDR3 protein results from TCRdb running MiXCR on the 5' RACE reads. Among 650,000 to 900,000 distinct CDR3 sequences listed, around two thirds were seen once. Sequencing was carried out using blood. These receptors came from a man aged 30 to 45 in good health.

V gene TRBV29-1 combines with J gene TRBJ2-1; 11 nucleotides match TRBD2. This CDR3 spans 15 amino acids. The trim removed 4 bases at V and 1 base at J, leaving 3 bases unmatched. Germline V lookup: CDR1 SQVTM, CDR2 ANQGSEA. The CDR3 sequence is CSVAGTSGSYNEQFF. In DNA form, the CDR3 reads TGCAGCGTTGCCGGGACTAGCGGTTCCTACAATGAGCAGTTCTTC.

A note on this clonotype: One junction end does not reproduce the germline sequence, and a read error may be involved. The genes are TRBV29-1 and TRBJ2-3, with 7 nucleotides matching TRBD2. This CDR3 has 13 amino acids. Germline loops: CDR1 SQVTM, CDR2 ANQGSEA. The CDR3 loop reads CSVLAKLTATQYF. The DNA of the CDR3 is TGCAGCGTACTAGCGAAGTTGACAGCTACGCAGTATTTT.

The V and J genes are TRBV4-3 and TRBJ1-5; no clear D gene. The CDR3 covers 15 residues. The V end was cut by 4 bases, the J end by 7 bases, with 17 bases between. Germline V gene sequence: CDR1 LGHNA, CDR2 YSLEER. As DNA, the CDR3 is TGCGCCAGCAGCCGAGGTCCGGACCCGGAACAGCCCCAGCATTTT. Translation: CASSRGPDPEQPQHF.

This clonotype was recorded a few times. V gene TRBV12-3 or TRBV12-4 combines with J gene TRBJ2-7; 12 positions agree with TRBD1. The CDR3 has 16 residues. V lost 0 bases, J lost 4 bases, and 4 bases stayed unmatched. The DNA of the CDR3 is TGTGCCAGCAGTTTAGCGGAGGGACAGGGGGCGTACGAGCAGTACTTC. Residues: CASSLAEGQGAYEQYF.

This chain links TRBV4-3 with TRBJ1-2; D is unclear. The germline V gene encodes CDR1 LGHNA and CDR2 YSLEER. This CDR3 contains 13 residues. Trimming took 2 bases from V and 0 from J, leaving 4 bases between them. The CDR3 DNA is TGCGCCAGCAGCCAACAGTCTAACTATGGCTACACCTTC. It codes for CASSQQSNYGYTF.

The genes are TRBV6-5 and TRBJ1-2; no clear D. Germline CDR1 is MNHEY and CDR2 is SVGAGI. There are 14 residues in the CDR3. V lost 5 bases and J lost 4, with 14 bases in between. In nucleotides, the CDR3 is TGTGCCAGCAGTCGGACCCCACGGGGCTATGGCTACACCTTC. This codes for CASSRTPRGYGYTF.

A remark on this clonotype: A junction boundary mismatches the germline segment, possibly from a read error. V usage is TRBV5-1 and J usage is TRBJ1-2; the match to TRBD1 covers 7 bases. The germline V gene encodes CDR1 SGHRS and CDR2 YFSETQ. The CDR3 is 14 amino acids. CDR3 sequence (DNA): TGCGCCAGCAGCTCGCGACAGGGAAGAGATGGCCACACCTTC. Translating gives CASSSRQGRDGHTF.

This clonotype turned up a few times. The chain recombines TRBV6-2 or TRBV6-3 with TRBJ1-2; 7 bases match TRBD1. Germline V gives CDR1 MNHEY, CDR2 SVGEGT. The V and J ends lost 7 bases and 6 bases, in that order; junction bases with no gene match: 8. This CDR3 contains 13 residues. The CDR3 spells CASNSQGYDGYTF. CDR3 sequence (DNA): TGTGCCAGCAACTCACAGGGGTACGATGGCTACACCTTC.